This T cell receptor (beta chain) was retrieved from a study of immune evolution from preneoplasia to lung adenocarcinoma. Comment on this clone: The target antigen is unknown.

Patient tissue came from resections in Japan or China, 2014–2017. Histologic diagnosis was independently verified by two lung pathologists. Generated by immunoSEQ multiplex PCR, the TCRdb table keeps only in-frame clones and is missing some. The table shows some 6,200 clones, with around 74% occurring only once. This CDR3 comprises 16 residues. V was clipped by 5 bases and J by 2 bases; unmatched bases: 10. Germline-derived CDR1 and CDR2 are ENHRY and SYGVKD. Findings and limits, study-wide: Later-stage lesions seemingly showed higher T cell density and diversity than normal lung. Normal lung had the highest top T cell clone frequencies.

The receptor was isolated from an older donor with lung adenocarcinoma. The chain has TRBV10-3 and TRBJ2-7; 9 bases agree with TRBD2. The sample consisted of FFPE adjacent normal lung tissue. CDR3 loop: CAISHALGLATYEQYF. CDR3 in DNA: TGTGCCATCAGTCACGCCTTGGGACTAGCAACCTACGAGCAGTACTTC.